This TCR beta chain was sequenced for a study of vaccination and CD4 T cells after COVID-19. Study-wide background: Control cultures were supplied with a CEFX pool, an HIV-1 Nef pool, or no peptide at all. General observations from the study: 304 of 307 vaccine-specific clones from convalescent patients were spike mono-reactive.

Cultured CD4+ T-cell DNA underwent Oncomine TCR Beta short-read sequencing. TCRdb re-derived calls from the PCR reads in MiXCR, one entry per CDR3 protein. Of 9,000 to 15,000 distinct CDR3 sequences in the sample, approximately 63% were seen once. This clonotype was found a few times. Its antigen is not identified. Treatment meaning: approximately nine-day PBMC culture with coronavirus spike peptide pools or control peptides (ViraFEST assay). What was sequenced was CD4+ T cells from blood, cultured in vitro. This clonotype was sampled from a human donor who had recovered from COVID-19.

CDR3 in DNA: TGCGCCAGCAGCCAAGGGATCTGGCCCCTCCACTTT. It yields the protein CASSQGIWPLHF. This rearrangement joins TRBV4-1 to TRBJ1-6; D unclear. The CDR3 is 12 amino acids. The V end lost 1 base, the J end lost 13 bases, and 8 bases lay between the germline ends. The germline gives CDR1 MGHRA, CDR2 YSYEKL.